This section outlines one T cell receptor beta chain sequence together with its context. 13 Jbeta primers and 60 Vbeta primers were used for the PCR. Assay: immunoSEQ multiplex PCR; the TCRdb copy retains only in-frame clones and omits some. The listing contains about 160,000 clones. The source of the sample is a study of cytomegalovirus exposure and HLA in healthy donors. The material sequenced was PBMCs. The source of this sequence is a young man in good health and CMV-seronegative.

CDR3 in DNA: TGTGCCAGCAGCCTGACAGGGGAGAATGGCTACACCTTC. The encoded protein is CASSLTGENGYTF. The chain uses TRBV4-2 and TRBJ1-2; 8 bases fit TRBD1. Per germline, CDR1 LGHNA and CDR2 YNFKEQ. The CDR3 runs 13 residues. V was clipped by 4 bases and J by 6 bases; unmatched bases: 4.